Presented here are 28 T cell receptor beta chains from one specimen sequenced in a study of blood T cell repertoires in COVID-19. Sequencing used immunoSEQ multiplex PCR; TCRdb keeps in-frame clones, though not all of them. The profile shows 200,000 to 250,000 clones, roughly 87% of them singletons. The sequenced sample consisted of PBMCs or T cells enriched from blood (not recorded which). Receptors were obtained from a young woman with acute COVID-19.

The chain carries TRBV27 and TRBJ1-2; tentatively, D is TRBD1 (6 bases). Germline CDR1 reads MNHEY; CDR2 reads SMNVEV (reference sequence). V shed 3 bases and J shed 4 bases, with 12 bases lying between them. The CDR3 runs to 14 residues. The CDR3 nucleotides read TGTGCCAGCAGTTTCCATGACAGGAGCTATGGCTACACCTTC. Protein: CASSFHDRSYGYTF.

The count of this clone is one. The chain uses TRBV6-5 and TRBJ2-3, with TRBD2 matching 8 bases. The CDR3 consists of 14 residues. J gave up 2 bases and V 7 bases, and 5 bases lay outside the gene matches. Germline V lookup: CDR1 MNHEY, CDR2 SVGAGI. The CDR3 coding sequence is TGTGCCAGCATGGAGCGGGGGCTCACAGATACGCAGTATTTT. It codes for CASMERGLTDTQYF.

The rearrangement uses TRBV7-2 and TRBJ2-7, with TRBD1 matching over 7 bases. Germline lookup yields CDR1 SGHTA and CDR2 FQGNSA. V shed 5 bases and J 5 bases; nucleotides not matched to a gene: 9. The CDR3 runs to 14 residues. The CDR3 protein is CASSRTGFIDEQYF. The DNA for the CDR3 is TGTGCCAGCAGCCGGACAGGTTTTATTGACGAGCAGTACTTC.

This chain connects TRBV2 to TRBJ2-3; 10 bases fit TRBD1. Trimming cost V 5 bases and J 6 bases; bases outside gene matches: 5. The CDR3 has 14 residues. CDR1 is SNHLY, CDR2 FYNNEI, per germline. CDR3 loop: CASSPVDRGDTQYF. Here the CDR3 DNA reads TGTGCCAGCAGTCCTGTGGACAGGGGGGATACGCAGTATTTT.

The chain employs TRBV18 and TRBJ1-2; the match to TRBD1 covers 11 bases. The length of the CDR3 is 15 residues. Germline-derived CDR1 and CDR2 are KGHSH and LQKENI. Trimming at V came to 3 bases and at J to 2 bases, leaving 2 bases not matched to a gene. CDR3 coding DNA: TGTGCCAGCTCACCTGGGACAGGGGGGAACTATGGCTACACCTTC. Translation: CASSPGTGGNYGYTF.

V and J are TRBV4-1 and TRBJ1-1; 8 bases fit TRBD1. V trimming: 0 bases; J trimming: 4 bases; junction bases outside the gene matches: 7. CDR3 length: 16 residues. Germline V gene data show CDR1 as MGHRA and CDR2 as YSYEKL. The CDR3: CASSQEGGQEVTEAFF. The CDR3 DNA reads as TGCGCCAGCAGCCAAGAGGGGGGACAGGAAGTCACTGAAGCTTTCTTT.

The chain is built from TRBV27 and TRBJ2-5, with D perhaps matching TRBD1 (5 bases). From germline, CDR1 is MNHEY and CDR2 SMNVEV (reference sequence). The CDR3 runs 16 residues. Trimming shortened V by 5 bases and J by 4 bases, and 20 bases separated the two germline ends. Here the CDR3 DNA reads TGTGCCAGCAGTCCCCTAACAGGTCCGGCAGCAGAGACCCAGTACTTC. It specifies CASSPLTGPAAETQYF.

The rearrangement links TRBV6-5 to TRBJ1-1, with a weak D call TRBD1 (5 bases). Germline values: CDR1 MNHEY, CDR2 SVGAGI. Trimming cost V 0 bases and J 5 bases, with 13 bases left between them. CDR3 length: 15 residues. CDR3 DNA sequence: TGTGCCAGCAGTTACTCGTGGGGGGTAGGGACTGAAGCTTTCTTT. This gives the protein CASSYSWGVGTEAFF.

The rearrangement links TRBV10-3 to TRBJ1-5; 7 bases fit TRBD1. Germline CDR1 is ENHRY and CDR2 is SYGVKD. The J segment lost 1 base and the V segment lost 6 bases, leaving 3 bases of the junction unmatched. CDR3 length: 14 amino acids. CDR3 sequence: CAISQQGSNQPQHF. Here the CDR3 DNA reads TGTGCCATCAGCCAACAGGGGAGCAATCAGCCCCAGCATTTT.

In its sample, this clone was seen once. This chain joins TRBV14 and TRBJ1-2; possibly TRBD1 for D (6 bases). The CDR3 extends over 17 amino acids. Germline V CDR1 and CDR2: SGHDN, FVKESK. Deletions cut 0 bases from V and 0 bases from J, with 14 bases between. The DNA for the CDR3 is TGTGCCAGCAGCCAAGACACCAGGGAGGGGGCTAACTATGGCTACACCTTC. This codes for CASSQDTREGANYGYTF.

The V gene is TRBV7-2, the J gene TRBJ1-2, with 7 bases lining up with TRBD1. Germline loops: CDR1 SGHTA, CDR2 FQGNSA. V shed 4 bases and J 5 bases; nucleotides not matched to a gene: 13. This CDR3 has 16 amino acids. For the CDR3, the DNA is TGTGCCAGCAGCTCCCTCTACAGGGGCGCGGGTTATGGCTACACCTTC. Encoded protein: CASSSLYRGAGYGYTF.

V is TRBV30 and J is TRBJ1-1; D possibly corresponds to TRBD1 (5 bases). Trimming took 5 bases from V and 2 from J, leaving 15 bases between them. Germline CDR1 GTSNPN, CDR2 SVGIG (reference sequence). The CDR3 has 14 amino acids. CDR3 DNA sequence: TGTGCCTGGGTTCTTAGAAGGGGAAACACTGAAGCTTTCTTT. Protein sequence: CAWVLRRGNTEAFF. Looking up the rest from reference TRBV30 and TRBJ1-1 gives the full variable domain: SQTIHQWPATLVQPVGSPLSLECTVEGTSNPNLYWYRQAAGRGLQLLFYSVGIGQISSEVPQNLSASRPQDRQFILSSKKLLLSDSGFYLCAWVLRRGNTEAFFGQGTRLTVV.

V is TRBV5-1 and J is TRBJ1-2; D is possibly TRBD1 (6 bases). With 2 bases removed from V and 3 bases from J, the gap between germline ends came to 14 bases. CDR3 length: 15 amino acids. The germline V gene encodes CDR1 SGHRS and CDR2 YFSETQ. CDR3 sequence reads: CASSFGTLLDYGYTF. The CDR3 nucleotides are TGCGCCAGCAGCTTTGGGACACTCCTGGACTATGGCTACACCTTC.

The CDR3 is CASTQGSNADTQYF. For the CDR3, the DNA is TGTGCCAGCACCCAGGGGAGTAACGCAGATACGCAGTATTTT. V gene TRBV7-9 combines with J gene TRBJ2-3, with D possibly matching TRBD1 (6 bases). Germline CDR1 SEHNR, CDR2 FQNEAQ (reference sequence). The V gene lost 7 bases and the J gene lost 4 bases, with 15 bases spanning the gap. The CDR3 loop spans 14 amino acids.

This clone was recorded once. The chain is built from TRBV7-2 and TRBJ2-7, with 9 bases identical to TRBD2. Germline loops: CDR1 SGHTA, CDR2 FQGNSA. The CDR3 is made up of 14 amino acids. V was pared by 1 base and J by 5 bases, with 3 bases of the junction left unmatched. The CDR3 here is CASSLVAGENEQYF. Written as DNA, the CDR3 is TGTGCCAGCAGCTTAGTAGCGGGGGAAAACGAGCAGTACTTC.

The CDR3 reads CASSYSTEATEAFF. DNA for the CDR3: TGTGCCAGCAGTTACTCAACGGAGGCCACTGAAGCTTTCTTT. The rearrangement uses TRBV6-5 and TRBJ1-1; D remains unclear. The length of the CDR3 is 14 residues. Germline CDR1 reads MNHEY; CDR2 reads SVGAGI. The V end lost 0 bases, the J end lost 4 bases, and 9 bases lay between the germline ends.

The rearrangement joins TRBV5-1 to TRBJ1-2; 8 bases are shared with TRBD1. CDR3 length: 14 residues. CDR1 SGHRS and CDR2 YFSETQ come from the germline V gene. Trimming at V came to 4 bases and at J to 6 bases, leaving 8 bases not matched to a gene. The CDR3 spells CASSLNPGGDGYTF. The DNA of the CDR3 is TGCGCCAGCAGCCTTAACCCAGGGGGCGATGGCTACACCTTC.

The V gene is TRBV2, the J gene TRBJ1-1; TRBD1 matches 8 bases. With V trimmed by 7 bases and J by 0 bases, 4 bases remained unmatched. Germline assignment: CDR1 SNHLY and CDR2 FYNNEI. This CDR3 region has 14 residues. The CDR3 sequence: CASTRQGLNTEAFF. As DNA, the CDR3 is TGTGCCAGCACACGACAGGGGTTGAACACTGAAGCTTTCTTT.

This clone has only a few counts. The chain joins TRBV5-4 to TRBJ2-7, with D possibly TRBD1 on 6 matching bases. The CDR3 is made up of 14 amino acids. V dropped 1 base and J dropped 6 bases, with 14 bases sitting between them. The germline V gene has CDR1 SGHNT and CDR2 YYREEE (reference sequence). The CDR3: CASSLYSGVREQYF. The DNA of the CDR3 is TGTGCCAGCAGCTTGTATTCAGGGGTGCGCGAGCAGTACTTC.

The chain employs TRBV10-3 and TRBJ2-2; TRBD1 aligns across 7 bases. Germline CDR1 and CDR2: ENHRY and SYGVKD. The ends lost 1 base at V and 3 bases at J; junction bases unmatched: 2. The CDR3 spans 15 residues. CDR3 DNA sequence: TGTGCCATCAGTGAGTTTACAGGGGACACCGGGGAGCTGTTTTTT. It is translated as CAISEFTGDTGELFF.

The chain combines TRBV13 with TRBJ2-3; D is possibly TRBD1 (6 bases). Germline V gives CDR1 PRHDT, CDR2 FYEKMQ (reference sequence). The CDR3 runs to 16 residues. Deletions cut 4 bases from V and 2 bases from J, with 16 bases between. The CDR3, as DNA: TGTGCCAGCAGCTCGGGCCCCTGGGGGCTCACAGATACGCAGTATTTT. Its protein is CASSSGPWGLTDTQYF.

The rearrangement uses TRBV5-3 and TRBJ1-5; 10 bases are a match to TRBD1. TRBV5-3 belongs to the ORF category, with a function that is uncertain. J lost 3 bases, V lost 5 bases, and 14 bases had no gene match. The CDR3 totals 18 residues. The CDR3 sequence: CARRAGTGVPSVNQPQHF. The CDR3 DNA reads TGTGCCAGAAGGGCCGGGACAGGGGTTCCTTCCGTCAATCAGCCCCAGCATTTT.

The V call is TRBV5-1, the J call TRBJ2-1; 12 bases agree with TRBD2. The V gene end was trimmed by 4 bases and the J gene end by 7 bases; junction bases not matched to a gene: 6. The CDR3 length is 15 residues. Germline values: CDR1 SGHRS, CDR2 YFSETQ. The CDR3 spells CASSILAGGQNEQFF. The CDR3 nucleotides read TGCGCCAGCAGCATACTAGCGGGGGGACAAAATGAGCAGTTCTTC.

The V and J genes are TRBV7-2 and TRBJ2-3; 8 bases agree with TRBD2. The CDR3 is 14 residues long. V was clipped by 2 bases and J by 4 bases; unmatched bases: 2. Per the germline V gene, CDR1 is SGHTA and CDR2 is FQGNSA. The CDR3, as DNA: TGTGCCAGCAGCTTATCCGGGGGGGCAGATACGCAGTATTTT. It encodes CASSLSGGADTQYF.

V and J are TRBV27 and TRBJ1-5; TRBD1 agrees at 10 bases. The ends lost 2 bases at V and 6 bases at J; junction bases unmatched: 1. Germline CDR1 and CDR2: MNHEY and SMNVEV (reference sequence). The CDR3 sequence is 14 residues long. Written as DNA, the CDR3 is TGTGCCAGCAGTTTAAGACAGGGGGCTCAGCCCCAGCATTTT. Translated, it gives CASSLRQGAQPQHF.

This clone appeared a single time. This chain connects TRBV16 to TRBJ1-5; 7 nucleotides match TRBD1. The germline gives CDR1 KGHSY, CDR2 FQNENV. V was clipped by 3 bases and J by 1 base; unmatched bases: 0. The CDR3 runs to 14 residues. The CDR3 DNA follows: TGTGCCAGCAGCCAGACAGGGAGCAATCAGCCCCAGCATTTT. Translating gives CASSQTGSNQPQHF. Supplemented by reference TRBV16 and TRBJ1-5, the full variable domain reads GEEVAQTPKHLVRGEGQKAKLYCAPIKGHSYVFWYQQVLKNEFKFLISFQNENVFDETGMPKERFSAKCLPNSPCSLEIQATKLEDSAVYFCASSQTGSNQPQHFGDGTRLSIL.

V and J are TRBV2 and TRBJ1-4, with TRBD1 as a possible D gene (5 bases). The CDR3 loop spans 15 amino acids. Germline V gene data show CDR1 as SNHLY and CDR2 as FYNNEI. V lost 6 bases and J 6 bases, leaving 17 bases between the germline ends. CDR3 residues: CASRRKRPGDEKLFF. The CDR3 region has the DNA TGTGCCAGCAGGAGAAAGAGGCCGGGGGATGAAAAACTGTTTTTT. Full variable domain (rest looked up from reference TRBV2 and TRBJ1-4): EPEVTQTPSHQVTQMGQEVILRCVPISNHLYFYWYRQILGQKVEFLVSFYNNEISEKSEIFDDQFSVERPDGSNFTLKIRSTKLEDSAMYFCASRRKRPGDEKLFFGSGTQLSVL.

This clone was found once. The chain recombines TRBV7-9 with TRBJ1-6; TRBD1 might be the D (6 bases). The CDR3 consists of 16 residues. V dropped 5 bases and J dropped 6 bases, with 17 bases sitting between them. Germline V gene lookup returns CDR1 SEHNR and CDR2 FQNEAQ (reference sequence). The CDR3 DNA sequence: TGTGCCAGCAGCCCTCCGGACAGTGTCTCTAATTCACCCCTCCACTTT. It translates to CASSPPDSVSNSPLHF.